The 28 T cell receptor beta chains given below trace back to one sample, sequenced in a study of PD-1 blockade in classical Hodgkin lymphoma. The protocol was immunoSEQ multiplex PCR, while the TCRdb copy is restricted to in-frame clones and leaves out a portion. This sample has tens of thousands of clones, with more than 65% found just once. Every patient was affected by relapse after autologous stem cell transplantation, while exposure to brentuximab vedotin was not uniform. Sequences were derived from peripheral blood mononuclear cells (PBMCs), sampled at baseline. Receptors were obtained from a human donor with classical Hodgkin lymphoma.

The CDR3 is CASSPRLEETQYF. The DNA for the CDR3 is TGTGCCAGCAGCCCCCGATTGGAAGAGACCCAGTACTTC. V gene TRBV11-2 combines with J gene TRBJ2-5; unclear D gene. This CDR3 spans 13 amino acids. CDR1 is SGHAT and CDR2 is FQNNGV in the germline V gene. V was pared by 5 bases and J by 3 bases, with 10 bases between.

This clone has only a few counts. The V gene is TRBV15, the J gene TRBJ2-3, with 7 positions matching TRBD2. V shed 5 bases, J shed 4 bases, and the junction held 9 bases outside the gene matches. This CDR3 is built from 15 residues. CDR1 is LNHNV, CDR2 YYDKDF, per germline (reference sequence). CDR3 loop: CATSFGGESPDTQYF. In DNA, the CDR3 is TGTGCCACCAGCTTTGGGGGGGAGTCCCCAGATACGCAGTATTTT.

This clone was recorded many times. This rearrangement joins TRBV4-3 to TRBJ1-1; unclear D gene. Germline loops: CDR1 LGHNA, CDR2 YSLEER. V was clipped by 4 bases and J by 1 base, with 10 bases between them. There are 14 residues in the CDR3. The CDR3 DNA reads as TGCGCCAGCAGCCCTCCAAGTAGGAACACTGAAGCTTTCTTT. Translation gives CASSPPSRNTEAFF.

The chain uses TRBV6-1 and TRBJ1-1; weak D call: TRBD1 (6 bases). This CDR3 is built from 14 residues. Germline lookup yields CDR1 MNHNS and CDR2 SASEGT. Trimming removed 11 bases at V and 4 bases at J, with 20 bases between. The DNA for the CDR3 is TGTGCCGGCAAACGGGGGGGGGCTGGCACTGAAGCTTTCTTT. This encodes CAGKRGGAGTEAFF.

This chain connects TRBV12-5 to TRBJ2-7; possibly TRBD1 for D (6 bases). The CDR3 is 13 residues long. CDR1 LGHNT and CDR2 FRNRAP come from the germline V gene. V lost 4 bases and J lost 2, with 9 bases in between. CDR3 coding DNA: TGTGCTAGTGGTTACCAGGGGACCTACGAGCAGTACTTC. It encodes CASGYQGTYEQYF.

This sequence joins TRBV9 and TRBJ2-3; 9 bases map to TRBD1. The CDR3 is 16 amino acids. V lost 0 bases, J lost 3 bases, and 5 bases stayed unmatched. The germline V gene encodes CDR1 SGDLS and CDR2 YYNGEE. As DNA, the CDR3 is TGTGCCAGCAGCGTAGCTGGGACAGGGCTAACAGATACGCAGTATTTT. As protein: CASSVAGTGLTDTQYF.

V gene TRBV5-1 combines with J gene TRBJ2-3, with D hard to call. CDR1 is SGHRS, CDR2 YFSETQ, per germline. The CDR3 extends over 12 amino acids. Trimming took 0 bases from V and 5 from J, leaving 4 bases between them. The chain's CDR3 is CASSLDGDTQYF. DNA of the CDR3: TGCGCCAGCAGCTTGGATGGAGATACGCAGTATTTT.

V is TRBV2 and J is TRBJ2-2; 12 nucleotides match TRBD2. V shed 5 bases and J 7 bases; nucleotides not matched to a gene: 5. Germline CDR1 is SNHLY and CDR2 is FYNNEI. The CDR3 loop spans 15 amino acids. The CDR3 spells CASSRLAGAGGELFF. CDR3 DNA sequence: TGTGCCAGCAGTCGACTAGCGGGAGCAGGCGGGGAGCTGTTTTTT.

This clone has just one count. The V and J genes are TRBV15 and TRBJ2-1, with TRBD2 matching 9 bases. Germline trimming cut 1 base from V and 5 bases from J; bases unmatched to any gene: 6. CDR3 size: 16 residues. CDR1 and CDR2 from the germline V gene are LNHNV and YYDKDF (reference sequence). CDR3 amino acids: CATSRAPASGNNEQFF. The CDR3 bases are TGTGCCACCAGCAGAGCCCCGGCTAGCGGGAACAATGAGCAGTTCTTC.

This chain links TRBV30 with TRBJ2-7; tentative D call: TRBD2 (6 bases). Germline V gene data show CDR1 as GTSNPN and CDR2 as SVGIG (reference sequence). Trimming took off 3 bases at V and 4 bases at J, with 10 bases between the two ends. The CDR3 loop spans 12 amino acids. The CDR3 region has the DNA TGTGCCTGGAGCGGGAGCGGTTACGAGCAGTACTTC. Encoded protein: CAWSGSGYEQYF.

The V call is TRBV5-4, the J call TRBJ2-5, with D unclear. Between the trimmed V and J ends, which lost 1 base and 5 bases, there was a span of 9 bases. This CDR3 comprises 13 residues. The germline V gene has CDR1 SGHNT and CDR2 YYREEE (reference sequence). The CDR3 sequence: CASSLNSLETQYF. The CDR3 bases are TGTGCCAGCAGCTTGAATAGCTTGGAGACCCAGTACTTC. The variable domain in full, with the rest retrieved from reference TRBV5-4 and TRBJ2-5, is ETGVTQSPTHLIKTRGQQVTLRCSSQSGHNTVSWYQQALGQGPQFIFQYYREEENGRGNFPPRFSGLQFPNYSSELNVNALELDDSALYLCASSLNSLETQYFGPGTRLLVL.

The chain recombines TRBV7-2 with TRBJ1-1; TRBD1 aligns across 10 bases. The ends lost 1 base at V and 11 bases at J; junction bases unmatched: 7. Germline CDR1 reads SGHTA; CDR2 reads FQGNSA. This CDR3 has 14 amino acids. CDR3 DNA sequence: TGTGCCAGCAGCTTAGAGCGAGCGGGACAGGGGGCTTTCTTT. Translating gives CASSLERAGQGAFF.

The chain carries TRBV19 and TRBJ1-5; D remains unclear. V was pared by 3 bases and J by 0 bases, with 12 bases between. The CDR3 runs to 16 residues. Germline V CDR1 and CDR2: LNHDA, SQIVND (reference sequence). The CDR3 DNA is TGTGCCAGTAGTATCTACGCGGTGGGTAGCAATCAGCCCCAGCATTTT. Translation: CASSIYAVGSNQPQHF.

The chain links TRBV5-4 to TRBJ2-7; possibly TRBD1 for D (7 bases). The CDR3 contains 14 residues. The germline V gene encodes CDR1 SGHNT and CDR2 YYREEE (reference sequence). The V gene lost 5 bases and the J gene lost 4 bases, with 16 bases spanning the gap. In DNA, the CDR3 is TGTGCCAGCAGAAGCGGGCCAGGGGGTTACGAGCAGTACTTC. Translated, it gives CASRSGPGGYEQYF.

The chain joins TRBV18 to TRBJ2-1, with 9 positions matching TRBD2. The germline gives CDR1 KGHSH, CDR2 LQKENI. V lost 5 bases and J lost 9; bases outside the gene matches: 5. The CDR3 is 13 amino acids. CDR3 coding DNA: TGTGCCAGCTCATCCGGGACTAGCAGTGAGCAGTTCTTC. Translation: CASSSGTSSEQFF.

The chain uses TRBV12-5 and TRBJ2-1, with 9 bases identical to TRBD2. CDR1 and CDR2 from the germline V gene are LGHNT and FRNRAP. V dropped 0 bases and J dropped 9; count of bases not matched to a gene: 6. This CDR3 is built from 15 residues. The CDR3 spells CASGLVLGGRGEQFF. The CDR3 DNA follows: TGTGCTAGTGGTTTGGTACTCGGCGGGAGGGGTGAGCAGTTCTTC.

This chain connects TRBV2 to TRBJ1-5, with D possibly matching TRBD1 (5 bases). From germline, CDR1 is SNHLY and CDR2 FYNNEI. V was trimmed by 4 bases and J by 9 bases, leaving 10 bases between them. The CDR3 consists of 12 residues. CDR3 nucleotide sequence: TGTGCCAGCAGTGGGTGGCAGGGGCCCCAGCATTTT. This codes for CASSGWQGPQHF. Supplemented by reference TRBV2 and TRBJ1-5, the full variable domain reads EPEVTQTPSHQVTQMGQEVILRCVPISNHLYFYWYRQILGQKVEFLVSFYNNEISEKSEIFDDQFSVERPDGSNFTLKIRSTKLEDSAMYFCASSGWQGPQHFGDGTRLSIL.

DNA for the CDR3: TGTGCCTGGAGTAGTAGGCTTGATCAGCCCCAGCATTTT. This translates into CAWSSRLDQPQHF. J is TRBJ1-5 and V is TRBV30, with D unresolved. Germline loops: CDR1 GTSNPN, CDR2 SVGIG (reference sequence). CDR3 length: 13 residues. Deletions cut 2 bases from V and 5 bases from J, with 10 bases between.

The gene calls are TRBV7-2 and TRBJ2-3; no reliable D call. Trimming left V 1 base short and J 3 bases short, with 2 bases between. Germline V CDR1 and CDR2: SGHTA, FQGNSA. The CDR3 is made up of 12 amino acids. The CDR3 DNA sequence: TGTGCCAGCAGCTTAGATACAGATACGCAGTATTTT. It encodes CASSLDTDTQYF.

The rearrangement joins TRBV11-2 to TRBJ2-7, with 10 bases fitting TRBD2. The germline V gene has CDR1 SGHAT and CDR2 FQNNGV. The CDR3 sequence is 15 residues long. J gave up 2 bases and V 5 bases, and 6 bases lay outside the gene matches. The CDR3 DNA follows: TGTGCCAGCAGCCCACGTCTAGCGGGAGCCTACGAGCAGTACTTC. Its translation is CASSPRLAGAYEQYF.

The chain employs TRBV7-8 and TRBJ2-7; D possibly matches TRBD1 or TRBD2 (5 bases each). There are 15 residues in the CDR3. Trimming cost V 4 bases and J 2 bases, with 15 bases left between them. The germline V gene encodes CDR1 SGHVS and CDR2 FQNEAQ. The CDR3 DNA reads TGTGCCAGCAGCTCCCCTGAGGGGATTGCCTACGAGCAGTACTTC. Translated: CASSSPEGIAYEQYF.

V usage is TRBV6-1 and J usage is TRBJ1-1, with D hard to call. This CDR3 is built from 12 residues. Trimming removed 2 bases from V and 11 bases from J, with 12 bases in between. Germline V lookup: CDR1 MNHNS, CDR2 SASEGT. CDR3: CASSELFDRAFF. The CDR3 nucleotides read TGTGCCAGCAGTGAACTGTTCGATCGGGCTTTCTTT.

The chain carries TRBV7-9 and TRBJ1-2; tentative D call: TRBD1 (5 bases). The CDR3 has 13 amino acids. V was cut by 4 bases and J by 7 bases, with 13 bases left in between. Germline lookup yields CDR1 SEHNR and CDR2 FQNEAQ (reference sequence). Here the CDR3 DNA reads TGTGCCAGCAGCTCAGGGCATTCGGGTGGCTACACCTTC. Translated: CASSSGHSGGYTF.

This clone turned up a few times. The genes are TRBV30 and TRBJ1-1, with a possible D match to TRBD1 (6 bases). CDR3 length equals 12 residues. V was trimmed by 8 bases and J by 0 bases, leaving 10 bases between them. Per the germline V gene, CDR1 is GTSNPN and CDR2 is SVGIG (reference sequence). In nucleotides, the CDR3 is TGTGCCGGACAGTTCATGAACACTGAAGCTTTCTTT. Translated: CAGQFMNTEAFF.

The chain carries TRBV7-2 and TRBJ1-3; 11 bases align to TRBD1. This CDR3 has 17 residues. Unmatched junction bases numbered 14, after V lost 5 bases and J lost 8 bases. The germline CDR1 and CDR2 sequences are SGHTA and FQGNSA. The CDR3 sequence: CASSLRTGGTLRDTIYF. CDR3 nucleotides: TGTGCCAGCAGCCTAAGGACAGGGGGCACTTTGAGGGACACCATATATTTT. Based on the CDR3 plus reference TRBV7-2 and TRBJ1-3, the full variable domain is GAGVSQSPSNKVTEKGKDVELRCDPISGHTALYWYRQSLGQGLEFLIYFQGNSAPDKSGLPSDRFSAERTGGSVSTLTIQRTQQEDSAVYLCASSLRTGGTLRDTIYFGEGSWLTVV.

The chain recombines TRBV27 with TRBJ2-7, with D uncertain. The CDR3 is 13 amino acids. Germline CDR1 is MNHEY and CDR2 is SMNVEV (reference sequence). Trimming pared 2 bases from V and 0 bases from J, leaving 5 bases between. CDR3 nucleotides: TGTGCCAGCAGTTTACAGAGCTCCTACGAGCAGTACTTC. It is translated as CASSLQSSYEQYF.

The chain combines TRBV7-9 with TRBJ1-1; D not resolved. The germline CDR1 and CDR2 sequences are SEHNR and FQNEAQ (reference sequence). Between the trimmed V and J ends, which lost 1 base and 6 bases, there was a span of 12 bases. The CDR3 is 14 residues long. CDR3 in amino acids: CASSLGQSFPEAFF. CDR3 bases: TGTGCCAGCAGCTTAGGCCAGTCCTTTCCTGAAGCTTTCTTT. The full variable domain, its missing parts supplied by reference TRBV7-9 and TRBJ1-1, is DTGVSQNPRHKITKRGQNVTFRCDPISEHNRLYWYRQTLGQGPEFLTYFQNEAQLEKSRLLSDRFSAERPKGSFSTLEIQRTEQGDSAMYLCASSLGQSFPEAFFGQGTRLTVV.

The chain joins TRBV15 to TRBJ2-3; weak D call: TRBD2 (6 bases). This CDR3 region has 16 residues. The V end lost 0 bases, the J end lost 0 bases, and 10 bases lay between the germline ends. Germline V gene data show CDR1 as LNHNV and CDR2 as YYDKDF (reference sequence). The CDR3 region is CATSRDGGTSTDTQYF. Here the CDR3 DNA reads TGTGCCACCAGCAGAGATGGCGGGACTAGCACAGATACGCAGTATTTT.